The source of this T cell receptor (beta chain) is a study of beta chain features in type 1 diabetes. The study, taken as a whole, reports: Moderate yet significant TCRB CDR3 shortening was seen in Type 1 diabetes patients in all four CD4+ subsets. Lower insertion and higher deletion counts appeared at VDJ junctions in type 1 diabetes patients.

Points on this clone: The antigen is not known.

The CDR3 spans 18 residues. Germline-derived CDR1 and CDR2 are LGHNA and YNFKEQ. Trimming removed 5 bases at V and 0 bases at J, with 20 bases between. Sequenced material consisted of expressed TCRB transcripts (all of the isolated RNA was reverse transcribed). Repertoires were generated with immunoSEQ multiplex PCR, while TCRdb's copy carries only in-frame clones and drops some. The table includes some 150,000 clones, less than 10% detected once. The chain has TRBV4-2 and TRBJ1-5; D gene ambiguous. The sequence was collected from a woman aged 40 to 55 in good health. Sequencing was carried out using central memory CD4+ T cells from blood. The CDR3 DNA follows: TGTGCCAGCAGCAAGGGCGAGAGGGTATCGAGTAGCAATCAGCCCCAGCATTTT. As protein: CASSKGERVSSSNQPQHF.